The next 14 T cell receptor beta chains were all read from a single sample in a study of CD8 T cells in Susac syndrome. Reverse transcription used roughly 0.45 to 1 ug RNA and random hexamers. TCRdb passed the immunoSEQ multiplex PCR reads through MiXCR, listing each CDR3 protein once. The table lists about 210,000 distinct CDR3 sequences, 95% of them singletons. Specimen: CD4+ T cells from PBMCs. Source of these receptors: a human donor with multiple sclerosis.

This clonotype was detected only once. The chain carries TRBV20-1 and TRBJ2-7; 9 positions agree with TRBD1. CDR3 size: 15 residues. V was pared by 1 base and J by 4 bases, with 8 bases of the junction left unmatched. Germline CDR1 is DFQATT and CDR2 is SNEGSKA (reference sequence). The CDR3: CSARGDRGARYEQYF. The CDR3 DNA follows: TGCAGTGCTAGAGGAGACAGGGGGGCACGTTACGAGCAGTACTTC.

The chain is built from TRBV2 and TRBJ2-6, with unresolved D. There are 14 residues in the CDR3. V lost 7 bases and J 2 bases, leaving 9 bases between the germline ends. The germline CDR1 and CDR2 sequences are SNHLY and FYNNEI. The CDR3 protein is CASTRIPGANVLTF. The CDR3, as DNA: TGTGCCAGCACACGGATTCCTGGGGCCAACGTCCTGACTTTC. Drawing the rest from reference TRBV2 and TRBJ2-6, the complete variable domain is EPEVTQTPSHQVTQMGQEVILRCVPISNHLYFYWYRQILGQKVEFLVSFYNNEISEKSEIFDDQFSVERPDGSNFTLKIRSTKLEDSAMYFCASTRIPGANVLTFGAGSRLTVL.

The chain employs TRBV20-1 and TRBJ2-3; D is perhaps TRBD1 (5 bases). There are 13 residues in the CDR3. CDR1 is DFQATT, CDR2 SNEGSKA, per germline (reference sequence). V shed 4 bases and J shed 1 base, with 9 bases lying between them. In nucleotides, the CDR3 is TGCAGTGCTATAGTGACAGGCACAGATACGCAGTATTTT. Protein: CSAIVTGTDTQYF.

The chain is built from TRBV12-3 or TRBV12-4 and TRBJ2-6; the match to TRBD1 covers 8 bases. This CDR3 has 15 residues. J lost 2 bases, V lost 6 bases, and 3 bases had no gene match. CDR3 region: CASRPRGPGANVLTF. CDR3 in DNA: TGTGCCAGCAGACCCAGGGGGCCTGGGGCCAACGTCCTGACTTTC.

The J gene is TRBJ2-7, the V gene TRBV30, with 13 bases fitting TRBD2. V was pared by 1 base and J by 2 bases, with 2 bases of the junction left unmatched. This CDR3 is built from 15 residues. Germline V CDR1 and CDR2: GTSNPN, SVGIG (reference sequence). The CDR3 sequence: CAWSEGTSGAYEQYF. CDR3 sequence (DNA): TGTGCCTGGAGTGAAGGGACTAGCGGGGCCTACGAGCAGTACTTC.

The V call is TRBV5-1, the J call TRBJ1-6; D may be TRBD1 (6 bases). The CDR3 runs to 15 residues. Trimming stripped 0 bases from V and 8 bases from J, with 12 bases between. Germline CDR1 SGHRS, CDR2 YFSETQ. The CDR3 coding sequence is TGCGCCAGCAGCTTGGCTTGGGGGCGAGATTCACCCCTCCACTTT. It translates to CASSLAWGRDSPLHF.

The CDR3 nucleotides read TGTGCCAGCAGCCCGGACAGATACTATGGCTACACCTTC. This codes for CASSPDRYYGYTF. The chain joins TRBV14 to TRBJ1-2, with D maybe TRBD1 (6 bases). Germline V lookup: CDR1 SGHDN, CDR2 FVKESK. This CDR3 has 13 residues. V was clipped by 4 bases and J by 3 bases, with 9 bases between them.

The chain combines TRBV3-1 with TRBJ1-4, with D unresolved. The germline gives CDR1 LGHDT, CDR2 YNNKEL (reference sequence). CDR3 length equals 14 residues. Trimming stripped 0 bases from V and 4 bases from J, with 6 bases between. The CDR3 nucleotides read TGTGCCAGCAGCCAAGACAGGTTTAATGAAAAACTGTTTTTT. This translates into CASSQDRFNEKLFF.

V gene TRBV7-3 combines with J gene TRBJ2-3; maybe TRBD1 (5 bases). Looked up from germline, CDR1 is SGHTA and CDR2 is FQGTGA. Trimming took off 5 bases at V and 4 bases at J, with 10 bases between the two ends. The CDR3 loop spans 13 amino acids. The CDR3 here is CASSPVGPDTQYF. Written as DNA, the CDR3 is TGTGCCAGCAGCCCCGTGGGGCCAGATACGCAGTATTTT. The full variable domain, with the rest looked up from reference TRBV7-3 and TRBJ2-3, is GAGVSQTPSNKVTEKGKYVELRCDPISGHTALYWYRQSLGQGPEFLIYFQGTGAADDSGLPNDRFFAVRPEGSVSTLKIQRTERGDSAVYLCASSPVGPDTQYFGPGTRLTVL.

The chain couples TRBV20-1 to TRBJ2-1; weak D call: TRBD2 (6 bases). The CDR3 consists of 14 residues. Trimming stripped 4 bases from V and 4 bases from J, with 14 bases between. Germline V gene data show CDR1 as DFQATT and CDR2 as SNEGSKA (reference sequence). The CDR3 DNA reads TGCAGTGCTAACCGGGTCGGGAGTTACAATGAGCAGTTCTTC. Its translation is CSANRVGSYNEQFF.

The CDR3 loop is CSALGQARSHGELFF. The CDR3 nucleotides read TGCAGTGCTCTGGGACAGGCTCGCTCTCACGGGGAGCTGTTTTTT. This chain joins TRBV20-1 and TRBJ2-2, with 8 bases matching TRBD1. Germline CDR1 reads DFQATT; CDR2 reads SNEGSKA (reference sequence). V lost 5 bases to trimming and J lost 7 bases; unmatched junction nucleotides: 12. This CDR3 contains 15 residues.

This clonotype was detected only a few times. The rearrangement joins TRBV7-2 to TRBJ2-7; 7 positions agree with TRBD2. The CDR3 is 15 amino acids. The V gene's germline CDR1 is SGHTA and CDR2 FQGNSA. V gave up 4 bases and J gave up 2 bases; unmatched junction bases: 8. In nucleotides, the CDR3 is TGTGCCAGCAGCTCTAGCGGAACGACCCCCTACGAGCAGTACTTC. Its translation: CASSSSGTTPYEQYF.

V and J are TRBV12-3 or TRBV12-4 and TRBJ1-1, with D possibly TRBD1 on 5 matching bases. The CDR3 length is 15 residues. Trimming removed 6 bases from V and 1 base from J, with 15 bases in between. The CDR3 nucleotides read TGTGCCAGCAGACCGGGATGGCAGGGGAACACTGAAGCTTTCTTT. Translated, it gives CASRPGWQGNTEAFF.

The chain has TRBV29-1 and TRBJ2-2; D is unresolved. The V gene lost 4 bases and the J gene lost 2 bases, with 8 bases spanning the gap. The germline gives CDR1 SQVTM, CDR2 ANQGSEA. CDR3 length equals 13 residues. The CDR3 sequence: CSVVRGNTGELFF. Here the CDR3 DNA reads TGCAGCGTTGTAAGAGGAAACACCGGGGAGCTGTTTTTT.